This T cell receptor beta chain was sequenced in a study of T cell changes during pregnancy in multiple sclerosis. TCRdb's copy holds only in-frame clones and misses some; the assay was immunoSEQ multiplex PCR. The sample contains 75,000 to 100,000 clones, 90% to 95% of which appear only once. Germline V lookup: CDR1 SGHDT, CDR2 YYEEEE. The CDR3 is made up of 17 amino acids. V was clipped by 1 base and J by 0 bases, with 13 bases between them. The sample was peripheral blood, taken after pregnancy. This TCR derives from a female donor in good health, enrolled as a control in a pregnancy study. This chain links TRBV5-6 with TRBJ1-4, with D perhaps matching TRBD1 (6 bases). CDR3 sequence: CASSLLVDSATNEKLFF. CDR3 nucleotide sequence: TGTGCCAGCAGCTTGCTAGTGGACAGCGCAACTAATGAAAAACTGTTTTTT.